This T cell receptor beta chain was retrieved from a study of shared clonotypes between healthy human individuals (dated by TCRdb to between 2020 and 2021). Describing the broader study: The cohort included three men and a couple of women between 18 and 49 years of age. For each donor, three plates each were used for CD4 naive and CD4 memory, two plates were used for CD8 naive, and one plate was used for CD8 memory. To estimate repertoire size and how much clonotype sharing occurs between individuals, the study deeply sequenced the blood TCR repertoires of about five healthy adults. To increase sequencing depth and limit assay-specific biases, different laboratories used diverse techniques to prepare libraries and sequence TCR repertoires. Between about 0.85 and 10 billion PBMCs per donor were obtained by leukapheresis.

Paper-wide results and their limitations: Sharing across several donors was observed for about 5% of naive CD4, about 4% of naive CD8, about 2.3% of memory CD4, and about 0.4% of memory CD8 clonotypes. Based on pairwise subsampling, the degree of clonotype sharing among donors was expected to be affected by sequencing depth. Sampling was restricted to blood, and TCR repertoires in tissues likely differ from the TCR repertoires found in blood. Estimated clonotype richness was generally larger for naive than for memory subsets. The genetic and exposure-history diversity represented was limited by the small number of donors. Compared with non-shared clonotypes, the clonotypes found in all four sorted-subset donors had higher generation probabilities. Rarefaction of sorted-subset datasets indicated incomplete sequencing despite the large sequencing depth.

As for this clone: This clone's antigen is unknown. There are no base qualities to consult, and no much larger clone falls within one base.

Using the deep immunoSEQ assay, multiplex PCR amplified TCR CDR3 regions from genomic DNA. For each cell subset, the extracted genomic DNA was distributed evenly across all wells of several immunoSEQ 96-well plates, and each plate served as one replicate. For sorted subsets, approximately 210 ng genomic DNA, equal to 25,000 to 35,000 T cell genomes, was loaded into each replicate PCR. The purified libraries were quantified using a Qubit 3.0 fluorometer, sized with a Bioanalyzer 2100, and then quantified again using the KAPA Library Quantification kit. A separate single-read 150-cycle Illumina NextSeq 550 flow cell was used to sequence each immunoSEQ 96-well plate. Regarding the original processing steps: Because the immunoSEQ output held only junctional sequences and lacked quality scores, the filtering could not match the filtering applied to full-length reads. Sequences were annotated with PyIR, a Python wrapper for IgBLAST v1.9, using IMGT germline references to assign V/J genes and CDR3. Any read was removed if the V/J assignment was weak (E-value above 1e-6), the CDR3 was missing, or the read contained stop codons, out-of-frame junctions, or ambiguous translated residues. V3J clonotypes were defined as sequences sharing an identical inferred V gene, J gene, and CDR3 amino acid sequence. Percentage overlap between repertoires was computed as shared unique clonotypes divided by the size of the smaller repertoire. Three approaches were used to assess repertoire richness: RTK rarefaction, the Chao1 estimator, and Recon v2.1 estimates of unobserved clonotypes. Generation probabilities for all TCRbeta clonotypes obtained by the gDNA method from a handful of donors were computed using OLGA. TCRdb limited this immuneACCESS table to in-frame rearrangements with V and J called. A share of clones is missing; checked studies link under half to unresolved V genes, and the rest is unexplained. V and J calls and clone size come straight from that table; D and trimming were deduced from the DNA. In this sample the table shows millions of clones, over 85% of which occur a single time. The top ten clonotypes cover 0.85% to 1.3% of the sample.

CD8 naive samples consisted of CD45RO-negative cells that were positively selected for CCR7, yielding a CD45RA+CCR7+ population without TemRA cells. The donors were healthy, HIV-negative adults who had no recently reported acute infections or vaccinations. Every donor was a Caucasian adult living in Nashville, Tennessee, USA. Blood was obtained by leukapheresis, after which PBMCs were separated by Ficoll-Histopaque density gradient centrifugation and cryopreserved in liquid nitrogen vapor phase. Analytical flow cytometry was used to check the purity and quantity of every magnetically sorted T cell population. Genomic DNA was isolated from every sorted fraction and measured by UV absorbance on a Nanodrop 2000c. The CDR3 contains 16 residues, cysteine and phenylalanine counted. The CDR3 DNA has 48 bases and is translated from base 1. V is cut back by 1 base and J by 0 bases, with 2 bases in the junction unmatched. CDR1 and CDR2 are read off the germline V gene (reference sequence) as SEHNR and FQNEAQ.

The sequence was obtained from a man between 18 and 35 years old in good health. The V and J genes are TRBV7-9 and TRBJ2-1, and TRBD2 matches 8 of the central bases. Sequencing input: naive CD8+ T cells sorted from blood. The cell subset or site label on this specimen signifies: CD45RA+CCR7+. CDR3 protein: CASSLGRGVSYNEQFF. In nucleotide form, the sequence is TGTGCCAGCAGCTTAGGGCGGGGGGTCTCCTACAATGAGCAGTTCTTC.